This TCR beta chain stems from a study of vaccination and CD4 T cells after COVID-19. Study as a whole: Control cultures received a CEFX pool, an HIV-1 Nef pool, or no peptide.

Documented treatment: 10-day PBMC culture with coronavirus spike peptide pools or control peptides (ViraFEST assay). V dropped 1 base and J dropped 0 bases, with 6 bases sitting between them. Germline V gene data show CDR1 as SGHVS and CDR2 as FQNEAQ. The CDR3 contains 14 residues. This clonotype was observed once. Its antigen is currently unknown. Cultured CD4+ T-cell DNA underwent Oncomine TCR Beta short-read sequencing. The source of extracted genomic DNA was cultured CD4+ T cells. TCRdb recomputed calls from the PCR reads with MiXCR, one row per CDR3 protein. The table has about 20,000 distinct CDR3 sequences, over 35% seen once.

The sequencing used CD4+ T cells from blood, cultured in vitro, collected before SARS-CoV-2 vaccination. The chain has TRBV7-8 and TRBJ1-1; D is unclear. This TCR came from a human donor who received a COVID-19 vaccine. The CDR3 nucleotides are TGTGCCAGCAGCTTAGGGAATATGAACACTGAAGCTTTCTTT. Protein: CASSLGNMNTEAFF.